These 20 T cell receptor beta chains were all obtained from the same sample, sequenced in a study of post-analysis software for immune sequencing data. General study results and limits: In patients, TRBV5-6, TRBV5-1 and TRBV20-1 belonged to five or six TRBV segments found more frequently than in controls.

The antigens of these receptors remain unknown. The TCR beta cDNA libraries carried unique molecular identifiers. One entry per CDR3 protein, called by TCRdb with MiXCR from the PCR reads. The data hold hundreds of thousands of distinct CDR3 sequences, with about 44% observed a single time. Sequenced input: blood. Receptors originate from a girl aged 5-17 years with multiple sclerosis.

J is TRBJ2-7 and V is TRBV12-3 or TRBV12-4; D is undetermined. V lost 3 bases to trimming and J lost 4 bases, with 13 bases between them. The CDR3 runs to 14 residues. CDR3 coding DNA: TGTGCCAGCAGTTTGTCCAGCGCCGCTTACGAGCAGTACTTC. Translation gives CASSLSSAAYEQYF.

In this sample, this clonotype turned up a few times. The rearrangement uses TRBV7-2 and TRBJ2-1, with D unclear. This CDR3 is 16 amino acids long. CDR1 is SGHTA and CDR2 is FQGNSA in the germline V gene. V was pared by 5 bases and J by 2 bases, with 16 bases between. The CDR3 is CASSPLGVPTYNEQFF. CDR3 coding DNA: TGTGCCAGCAGCCCCCTTGGGGTTCCTACCTACAATGAGCAGTTCTTC.

The rearrangement uses TRBV6-2 or TRBV6-3 and TRBJ2-7; 8 nucleotides align to TRBD2. V lost 7 bases, J lost 1 base, and 12 bases stayed unmatched. The CDR3 runs 16 residues. The germline V gene has CDR1 MNHEY and CDR2 SVGEGT. In nucleotides, the CDR3 is TGTGCCAGCAAAAATTTGCGGGGGGTTTCATCCTACGAGCAGTACTTC. It yields the protein CASKNLRGVSSYEQYF.

There are a few counts of this clonotype. The rearrangement links TRBV20-1 to TRBJ2-6, with a tentative D call TRBD1 (6 bases). Per germline, CDR1 DFQATT and CDR2 SNEGSKA (reference sequence). Between the trimmed V and J ends, which lost 6 bases and 0 bases, there was a span of 12 bases. The CDR3 loop spans 15 amino acids. CDR3 bases: TGCAGTGCGAGGGACACTAGCTCTGGGGCCAACGTCCTGACTTTC. It codes for CSARDTSSGANVLTF.

There are a few counts of this clonotype. This chain links TRBV5-1 with TRBJ2-1, with 8 bases identical to TRBD1. This CDR3 is 15 amino acids long. Germline values: CDR1 SGHRS, CDR2 YFSETQ. V shed 3 bases, J shed 2 bases, and the junction held 4 bases outside the gene matches. CDR3: CASSSYRGAYNEQFF. The CDR3 DNA reads TGCGCCAGCAGCTCCTACAGGGGGGCCTACAATGAGCAGTTCTTC.

The chain couples TRBV27 to TRBJ2-5, with 9 positions matching TRBD2. Germline CDR1 reads MNHEY; CDR2 reads SMNVEV (reference sequence). J lost 7 bases, V lost 2 bases, and 8 bases had no gene match. The CDR3 contains 15 residues. DNA of the CDR3: TGTGCCAGCAGTTTAATAGGACTAGCGAGAGGGACCCAGTACTTC. Translation: CASSLIGLARGTQYF.

This clonotype is a singleton in its sample. The chain links TRBV27 to TRBJ2-6, with 8 bases lining up with TRBD2. CDR3 length: 19 residues. After removal of 6 bases from V and 0 bases from J, the junction contained 13 bases not matched to a gene. Germline assignment: CDR1 MNHEY and CDR2 SMNVEV (reference sequence). CDR3 amino acids: CASRGAGATTPSGANVLTF. DNA of the CDR3: TGTGCCAGCAGGGGAGCGGGAGCGACCACTCCCTCTGGGGCCAACGTCCTGACTTTC.

This clonotype came up a few times. The V and J genes are TRBV6-6 and TRBJ2-6, with D perhaps TRBD1 (6 bases). This CDR3 spans 16 amino acids. Deletions cut 6 bases from V and 0 bases from J, with 12 bases between. CDR1 is MNHNY and CDR2 is SVGAGI in the germline V gene (reference sequence). The chain's CDR3 is CASRDRSTSGANVLTF. For the CDR3, the DNA is TGTGCCAGCAGAGACAGGTCGACCTCTGGGGCCAACGTCCTGACTTTC.

The chain links TRBV29-1 to TRBJ2-5; 8 bases fit TRBD2. The J call may be incorrect, as the DNA end agrees better with TRBJ2-7. CDR1 and CDR2 from the germline V gene are SQVTM and ANQGSEA. The CDR3 extends over 12 amino acids. The CDR3 DNA is TGCAGCGTTGGGCTAGCGGGCGACGAGCAGTACTTC. Translated: CSVGLAGDEQYF.

The V call is TRBV5-1, the J call TRBJ2-3, with D unresolved. Germline-derived CDR1 and CDR2 are SGHRS and YFSETQ. V was cut by 0 bases and J by 0 bases, with 14 bases left in between. This CDR3 has 17 amino acids. The CDR3 nucleotides read TGCGCCAGCAGCTTGGCCCCTGGGTTCGAAAGCACAGATACGCAGTATTTT. Protein product: CASSLAPGFESTDTQYF.

This clonotype was seen more than once but under ten times. The CDR3 DNA sequence: TGCAGTCTAGCCCACTCCTACAATGAGCAGTTCTTC. It yields the protein CSLAHSYNEQFF. The V and J genes are TRBV29-1 and TRBJ2-1; a weak D match, TRBD2 (5 bases). CDR1 and CDR2 (germline): SQVTM, ANQGSEA. The CDR3 spans 12 residues.

This clonotype was found a few times. This chain joins TRBV29-1 and TRBJ2-1; 7 bases line up with TRBD1. Losses at the gene ends were 2 bases for V and 4 bases for J; bases not matched to a gene: 2. Germline CDR1 SQVTM, CDR2 ANQGSEA. This CDR3 contains 13 residues. The CDR3 coding sequence is TGCAGCGTTGAAAGACAGGGATACAATGAGCAGTTCTTC. As protein: CSVERQGYNEQFF.

The CDR3: CSARGDRGVYEQYF. DNA for the CDR3: TGCAGTGCTAGAGGAGACAGGGGGGTATACGAGCAGTACTTC. The rearrangement uses TRBV20-1 and TRBJ2-7; 9 bases match TRBD1. The CDR3 runs 14 residues. Germline CDR1 and CDR2: DFQATT and SNEGSKA (reference sequence). The junction had 5 bases not matched to a gene; V was cut back by 1 base and J by 4 bases.

This chain joins TRBV7-9 and TRBJ1-6, with unresolved D. V was trimmed by 6 bases and J by 8 bases, leaving 8 bases between them. The V gene's germline CDR1 is SEHNR and CDR2 FQNEAQ (reference sequence). The CDR3 length is 12 residues. DNA for the CDR3: TGTGCCAGCAGATATGGGGATTCACCCCTCCACTTT. Protein sequence: CASRYGDSPLHF.

The chain uses TRBV5-1 and TRBJ1-6, with D possibly TRBD1 on 5 matching bases. The germline gives CDR1 SGHRS, CDR2 YFSETQ. V gave up 0 bases and J gave up 3 bases, with 13 bases separating them. CDR3 size: 17 residues. CDR3 nucleotides: TGCGCCAGCAGCTTGGGGGACGGAGGTAGCTATAATTCACCCCTCCACTTT. It translates to CASSLGDGGSYNSPLHF.

The V gene is TRBV12-3 or TRBV12-4, the J gene TRBJ2-7; 12 bases align to TRBD2. J was trimmed by 0 bases and V by 7 bases; bases with no gene match: 1. This CDR3 is 14 amino acids long. CDR3: CASTTSGSSYEQYF. In DNA form, the CDR3 reads TGTGCCAGCACGACTAGCGGGAGCTCCTACGAGCAGTACTTC.

The chain links TRBV12-3 or TRBV12-4 to TRBJ2-5; D may be TRBD2 (6 bases). The J call may be faulty, since TRBJ2-7 better matches the DNA end. This CDR3 contains 14 residues. CDR3 DNA sequence: TGTGCCAGCAGTTTTAACCCCCCTAGCGACGAGCAGTACTTC. Amino acid sequence: CASSFNPPSDEQYF.

V is TRBV2 and J is TRBJ2-1; TRBD2 aligns across 8 bases. V trimming: 3 bases; J trimming: 6 bases; junction bases outside the gene matches: 4. The CDR3 consists of 14 residues. Germline CDR1 SNHLY, CDR2 FYNNEI. CDR3 amino acids: CASSDGGGPNEQFF. CDR3 in DNA: TGTGCCAGCAGTGACGGGGGGGGCCCCAATGAGCAGTTCTTC.

This chain links TRBV7-9 with TRBJ1-4; D remains unclear. Per the germline V gene, CDR1 is SEHNR and CDR2 is FQNEAQ (reference sequence). The V end was cut by 7 bases, the J end by 0 bases, with 15 bases between. This CDR3 is 16 amino acids long. CDR3 nucleotides: TGTGCCAGCACGGACGGCTATGGATCAACTAATGAAAAACTGTTTTTT. Translated, it gives CASTDGYGSTNEKLFF.

This clonotype showed up just a few times. The rearrangement uses TRBV12-3 or TRBV12-4 and TRBJ1-2; 9 nucleotides line up with TRBD1. Trimming removed 3 bases from V and 8 bases from J; junction bases left unmatched: 7. The CDR3 covers 14 residues. The CDR3 nucleotides are TGTGCCAGCAGTTTGTTGGGACAGGGAGGCGGCTACACCTTC. Its translation is CASSLLGQGGGYTF.